The 21 T cell receptor beta chains listed next were all sequenced from one sample in a study of T cell responses to AZD1222 COVID-19 vaccine. Repertoires were generated with immunoSEQ multiplex PCR, while TCRdb's copy carries only in-frame clones and drops some. Of fewer than 150,000 clones detected, around nine tenths appear once; the ten largest clones hold about 3.5%. The material sequenced was peripheral blood, taken on day 0 of AZD1222 vaccination. The origin of the receptors is an adult in good health.

This chain uses TRBV5-1 with TRBJ2-1; maybe TRBD2 (6 bases). The length of the CDR3 is 16 residues. Between the trimmed V and J ends, which lost 3 bases and 0 bases, there was a span of 13 bases. The V gene's germline CDR1 is SGHRS and CDR2 YFSETQ. CDR3 in amino acids: CASSSGLPSSYNEQFF. The CDR3 coding sequence is TGCGCCAGCAGCTCCGGACTACCGAGCTCCTACAATGAGCAGTTCTTC.

CDR3 residues: CASSQLTGGEAFF. In DNA form, the CDR3 reads TGCGCCAGCAGCCAATTGACAGGAGGGGAAGCTTTCTTT. V is TRBV4-1 and J is TRBJ1-1, with TRBD1 as a possible D gene (6 bases). CDR1 and CDR2 from the germline V gene are MGHRA and YSYEKL. V was clipped by 2 bases and J by 8 bases, with 12 bases between them. The length of the CDR3 is 13 residues.

V usage is TRBV7-2 and J usage is TRBJ2-1; TRBD2 aligns across 7 bases. V lost 5 bases, J lost 7 bases, and 8 bases stayed unmatched. The CDR3 covers 14 residues. Germline CDR1 and CDR2: SGHTA and FQGNSA. The CDR3 DNA sequence: TGTGCCAGCAGCCCTCCCCCCGGGAGGAATGAGCAGTTCTTC. This gives the protein CASSPPPGRNEQFF.

This chain connects TRBV6-2 or TRBV6-3 to TRBJ2-7, with 12 bases fitting TRBD2. The V segment lost 5 bases and the J segment 7 bases; nucleotides outside the gene matches: 21. The CDR3 contains 19 residues. Germline-derived CDR1 and CDR2 are MNHEY and SVGEGT. The CDR3 nucleotides read TGTGCCAGCAGTGACTTAACGCCCGGACTAGCGGGACTCCACCGGGAGCAGTACTTC. It codes for CASSDLTPGLAGLHREQYF.

The chain's CDR3 is CASRSTSGSADTQYF. The CDR3 bases are TGTGCCAGCAGATCGACTAGCGGGAGCGCAGATACGCAGTATTTT. The rearrangement joins TRBV2 to TRBJ2-3, with 12 bases matching TRBD2. Germline-derived CDR1 and CDR2 are SNHLY and FYNNEI. The CDR3 covers 15 residues. Trimming removed 6 bases from V and 4 bases from J; junction bases left unmatched: 5.

The rearrangement uses TRBV30 and TRBJ1-6, with D hard to call. CDR1 is GTSNPN, CDR2 SVGIG, per germline (reference sequence). Trimming shortened V by 4 bases and J by 7 bases, and 8 bases separated the two germline ends. This CDR3 has 12 residues. The CDR3 sequence: CAWTRPNSPLHF. The CDR3 region has the DNA TGTGCCTGGACCCGGCCCAATTCACCCCTCCACTTT.

The V call is TRBV7-3, the J call TRBJ1-2; the D gene is possibly TRBD1 (5 bases). V was cut by 2 bases and J by 1 base, with 5 bases left in between. Germline CDR1 reads SGHTA; CDR2 reads FQGTGA. The CDR3 loop spans 13 amino acids. CDR3 nucleotides: TGTGCCAGCAGCTTAGACAGTAACTATGGCTACACCTTC. Its protein product is CASSLDSNYGYTF.

As to this clone: Other nucleotide sequences from this sample produce the same CDR3. The chain is built from TRBV15 and TRBJ2-2; D unresolved. Looked up from germline, CDR1 is LNHNV and CDR2 is YYDKDF (reference sequence). V gave up 1 base and J gave up 6 bases, with 6 bases separating them. The CDR3 totals 13 residues. For the CDR3, the DNA is TGTGCCACCAGCAGAGGGAGTCCCGGGGAGCTGTTTTTT. Translating it yields CATSRGSPGELFF.

This clone has only one observation. This chain joins TRBV30 and TRBJ1-5; 10 bases match TRBD1. The CDR3 runs 15 residues. Trimming at V came to 2 bases and at J to 5 bases, leaving 6 bases not matched to a gene. CDR1 and CDR2 from the germline V gene are GTSNPN and SVGIG (reference sequence). Here the CDR3 DNA reads TGTGCCTGGAGTCCGGGACAGGGGCATTATCAGCCCCAGCATTTT. It codes for CAWSPGQGHYQPQHF.

The chain is built from TRBV7-9 and TRBJ1-4; D gene unclear. This CDR3 spans 13 amino acids. CDR1 and CDR2 (germline): SEHNR, FQNEAQ (reference sequence). V was clipped by 3 bases and J by 8 bases, with 10 bases between them. The CDR3 coding sequence is TGTGCCAGCAGCTTTTTCCGGTCCGAAAAACTGTTTTTT. It specifies CASSFFRSEKLFF.

The CDR3 loop is CASSTTGETQYF. As DNA, the CDR3 is TGTGCCAGCAGCACTACGGGGGAGACCCAGTACTTC. This sequence joins TRBV7-6 and TRBJ2-5; possible D gene TRBD2, 5 bases. Trimming removed 5 bases at V and 5 bases at J, with 9 bases between. The CDR3 has 12 residues. Germline CDR1 SGHVS, CDR2 FNYEAQ.

The gene calls are TRBV5-1 and TRBJ1-1; D is perhaps TRBD1 (5 bases). Trimming removed 0 bases at V and 4 bases at J, with 16 bases between. The length of the CDR3 is 16 residues. Germline V gene lookup returns CDR1 SGHRS and CDR2 YFSETQ. The CDR3 DNA follows: TGCGCCAGCAGCTTGGCCCGTGGGACTCGAGGCACTGAAGCTTTCTTT. Encoded protein: CASSLARGTRGTEAFF.

The CDR3 DNA is TGTGCCACCAGCAGAGTTCCACCCAGGGACACTGAAGCTTTCTTT. Residues: CATSRVPPRDTEAFF. The V call is TRBV15, the J call TRBJ1-1, with a tentative D call TRBD1 (5 bases). V was shortened by 1 base and J by 3 bases, with 12 bases between the two germline ends. This CDR3 is built from 15 residues. CDR1 and CDR2 (germline): LNHNV, YYDKDF (reference sequence).

The rearrangement uses TRBV7-3 and TRBJ1-1; D is undetermined. Germline CDR1 SGHTA, CDR2 FQGTGA. The CDR3 sequence is 13 residues long. Trimming cost V 5 bases and J 1 base, with 8 bases left between them. CDR3 protein: CASSRRQNTEAFF. CDR3 nucleotides: TGTGCCAGCAGCCGACGGCAGAACACTGAAGCTTTCTTT.

The chain combines TRBV30 with TRBJ2-3; weak D call: TRBD2 (6 bases). Germline V gene lookup returns CDR1 GTSNPN and CDR2 SVGIG (reference sequence). The ends were cut back, 7 bases at V and 2 bases at J, with 13 bases in the middle. This CDR3 spans 13 amino acids. The DNA for the CDR3 is TGTGCCTCTAATAGCGGAATCACAGATACGCAGTATTTT. Encoded protein: CASNSGITDTQYF. Based on the CDR3 plus reference TRBV30 and TRBJ2-3, the full variable domain is SQTIHQWPATLVQPVGSPLSLECTVEGTSNPNLYWYRQAAGRGLQLLFYSVGIGQISSEVPQNLSASRPQDRQFILSSKKLLLSDSGFYLCASNSGITDTQYFGPGTRLTVL.

This chain joins TRBV6-1 and TRBJ2-7; 9 bases match TRBD2. There are 16 residues in the CDR3. The V gene end was trimmed by 0 bases and the J gene end by 3 bases; junction bases not matched to a gene: 6. Germline CDR1 reads MNHNS; CDR2 reads SASEGT. CDR3 loop: CASSEALPTSGYEQYF. CDR3 DNA sequence: TGTGCCAGCAGTGAAGCGCTTCCGACTAGCGGCTACGAGCAGTACTTC.

This chain joins TRBV28 and TRBJ2-7; 10 bases align to TRBD1. CDR3 length equals 15 residues. Unmatched junction bases numbered 12, after V lost 6 bases and J lost 7 bases. Looked up from germline, CDR1 is MDHEN and CDR2 is SYDVKM. This chain's CDR3 is CASSRDRGFLKEQYF. Here the CDR3 DNA reads TGTGCCAGCAGCCGGGACAGGGGATTTTTGAAGGAGCAGTACTTC.

The chain uses TRBV18 and TRBJ2-5; D may be TRBD1 (5 bases). The V gene's germline CDR1 is KGHSH and CDR2 LQKENI. V lost 0 bases and J 5 bases, leaving 10 bases between the germline ends. The CDR3 is 14 residues long. This CDR3 is CASSPPRVGETQYF. CDR3 sequence (DNA): TGTGCCAGCTCACCACCCAGGGTAGGGGAGACCCAGTACTTC.

The chain is built from TRBV5-4 and TRBJ2-5; 7 nucleotides match TRBD1. Germline values: CDR1 SGHNT, CDR2 YYREEE (reference sequence). Unmatched junction bases numbered 5, after V lost 4 bases and J lost 5 bases. The CDR3 sequence is 13 residues long. CDR3 region: CASSLSTGETQYF. CDR3 nucleotides: TGTGCCAGCAGCCTTTCGACAGGGGAGACCCAGTACTTC.

V and J are TRBV5-1 and TRBJ1-1; no reliable D call. The CDR3 loop spans 14 amino acids. V was pared by 1 base and J by 0 bases, with 7 bases between. Germline V lookup: CDR1 SGHRS, CDR2 YFSETQ. CDR3 DNA: TGCGCCAGCAGCTTGCAGACAATGAACACTGAAGCTTTCTTT. Translated, it gives CASSLQTMNTEAFF.

The gene calls are TRBV10-3 and TRBJ2-2, with D perhaps TRBD1 (6 bases). CDR3 size: 13 residues. V lost 7 bases to trimming and J lost 1 base, with 7 bases between them. Germline V gene lookup returns CDR1 ENHRY and CDR2 SYGVKD. This chain's CDR3 is CAIKGGNTGELFF. CDR3 DNA sequence: TGTGCCATCAAAGGGGGGAACACCGGGGAGCTGTTTTTT.